This T cell receptor (beta chain) is from a study of cytomegalovirus exposure and HLA in healthy donors. The CDR3 sequence is 14 residues long. V lost 4 bases to trimming and J lost 5 bases, with 16 bases between them. The V gene's germline CDR1 is SGHNT and CDR2 YYREEE (reference sequence). The PCR had 60 Vbeta and 13 Jbeta primers. Measured with immunoSEQ multiplex PCR; TCRdb has only the in-frame clones, and not every one. The sample table sets out about 53,000 clones. This receptor was taken from a man between 18 and 35 years old in good health and CMV-seropositive. The V gene is TRBV5-4, the J gene TRBJ2-7, with D possibly matching TRBD1 (8 bases). Sequencing was performed on PBMCs. This CDR3 is CASSKAGQAHEQYF. CDR3 bases: TGTGCCAGCAGCAAAGCGGGACAGGCCCACGAGCAGTACTTC.